The present entry profiles one T cell receptor beta chain with its context. Its antigen is as yet unknown. Measured with immunoSEQ multiplex PCR; TCRdb has only the in-frame clones, and not every one. This sample has tens of thousands of clones, with roughly 84% found just once. The data stem from a study of OX40 agonist ivuxolimab in advanced cancers. For the study at large: The diagnoses of dose-escalation patients were hepatocellular carcinoma, melanoma, renal cell or head and neck cancer.

Whole-study results and caveats: Patients who responded partially at 0.1-3.0 mg/kg showed clonal expansion ranking among the lowest.

Germline V gene lookup returns CDR1 SGHNT and CDR2 YENEEA. V lost 7 bases to trimming and J lost 2 bases, with 14 bases between them. The CDR3 spans 14 residues. V and J are TRBV11-3 and TRBJ2-5; no definite D call. Sequencing used CD4+ or CD8+ T cells sorted from blood, obtained in a trial of the OX40 agonist ivuxolimab. The receptor comes from an adult with an advanced solid tumor such as melanoma, head and neck, liver or kidney cancer. The CDR3 DNA reads TGTGCCAGCACCGACGGACCGAAGCAAGAGACCCAGTACTTC. Protein sequence: CASTDGPKQETQYF.